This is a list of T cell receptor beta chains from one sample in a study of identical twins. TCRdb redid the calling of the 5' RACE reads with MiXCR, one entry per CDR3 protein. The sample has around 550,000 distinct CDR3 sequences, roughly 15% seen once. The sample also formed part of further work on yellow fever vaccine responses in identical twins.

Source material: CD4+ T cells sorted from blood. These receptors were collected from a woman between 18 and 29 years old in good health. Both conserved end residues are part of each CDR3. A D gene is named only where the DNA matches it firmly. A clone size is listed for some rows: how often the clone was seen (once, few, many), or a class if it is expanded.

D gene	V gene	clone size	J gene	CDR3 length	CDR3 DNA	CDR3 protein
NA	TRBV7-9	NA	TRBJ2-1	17	TGTGCCAGCAGCTTAAAAATAGGGCGGGGGCGCAACAATGAGCAGTTCTTC	CASSLKIGRGRNNEQFF
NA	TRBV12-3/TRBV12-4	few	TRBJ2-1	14	TGTGCCAGCAGACAGGGGGGGAGATACAATGAGCAGTTCTTC	CASRQGGRYNEQFF
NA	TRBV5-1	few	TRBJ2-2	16	TGCGCCAGCAGCCCCCTCGGACAGACTTACACCGGGGAGCTGTTTTTT	CASSPLGQTYTGELFF
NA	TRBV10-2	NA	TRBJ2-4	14	TGCGCCAGCAGTCCACGGGGTGGCAAAAACATTCAGTACTTC	CASSPRGGKNIQYF
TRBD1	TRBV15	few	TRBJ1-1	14	TGTGCCACCAGCAAACCGACAGGGGCCACTGAAGCTTTCTTT	CATSKPTGATEAFF
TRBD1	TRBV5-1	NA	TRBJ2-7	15	TGCGCCAGCAGCTTGAGGGGGACAGACACCTACGAGCAGTACTTC	CASSLRGTDTYEQYF
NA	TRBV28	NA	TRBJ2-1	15	TGTGCCAGCAGTAGGTTGGTCGACCTTTACAATGAGCAGTTCTTC	CASSRLVDLYNEQFF
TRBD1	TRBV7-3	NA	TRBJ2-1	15	TGTGCCAGCAGCTATAGGGGGACAGGGAACGATGAGCAGTTCTTC	CASSYRGTGNDEQFF
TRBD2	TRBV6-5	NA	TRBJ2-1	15	TGTGCCAGCAGTTCGGCCGGGGGGGGCAACTATGAGCAGTTCTTC	CASSSAGGGNYEQFF
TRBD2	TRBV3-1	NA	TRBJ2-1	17	TGTACCATCAGCCGTATTTTTAGGCGGGGGGGCCACGATGAGCAGTTCTTC	CTISRIFRRGGHDEQFF
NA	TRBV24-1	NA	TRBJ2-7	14	TGTGCCACCAGTGATCCCGGTCGCCTGAACGAGCAGTACTTC	CATSDPGRLNEQYF
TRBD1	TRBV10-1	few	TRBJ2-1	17	TGCGCCAGCAGGAACCGACAGGGGTTAAGCTCCTACAATGAGCAGTTCTTC	CASRNRQGLSSYNEQFF
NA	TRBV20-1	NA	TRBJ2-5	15	TGCAGTGCTAGAGATCCCAGGAGAGTGGAAGAGACCCAGTACTTC	CSARDPRRVEETQYF
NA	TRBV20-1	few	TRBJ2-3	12	TGCAGTGCTAGTGCCCGGGCAGATACGCAGTATTTT	CSASARADTQYF
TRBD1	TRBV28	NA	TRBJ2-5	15	TGTGCCAGCAGTTTATATCGGACAGGCCAAGAGACCCAGTACTTC	CASSLYRTGQETQYF
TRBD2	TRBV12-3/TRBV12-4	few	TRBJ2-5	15	TGTGCCAGCAGTTTGAATGCGGGAGGGCGCGAGACCCAGTACTTC	CASSLNAGGRETQYF
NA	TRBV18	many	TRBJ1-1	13	TGTGCCAGCTCACCCCAGGAGAACACTGAAGCTTTCTTT	CASSPQENTEAFF
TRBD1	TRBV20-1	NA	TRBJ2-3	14	TGCAGTGCCTCCGGGACAGGGGCAGAAGATACGCAGTATTTT	CSASGTGAEDTQYF
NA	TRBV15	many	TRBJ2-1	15	TGTGCCACCAGCAGAGAGGGCTTGTTCGGGGCGGAGCAGTTCTTC	CATSREGLFGAEQFF
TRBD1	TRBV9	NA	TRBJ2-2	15	TGTGCCAGCAGCGTTAGGACAGGGGAGACCGGGGAGCTGTTTTTT	CASSVRTGETGELFF
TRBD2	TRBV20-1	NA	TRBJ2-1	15	TGCAGTGCTAGCCGCGGGACTAGCGGGGATAATGAGCAGTTCTTC	CSASRGTSGDNEQFF
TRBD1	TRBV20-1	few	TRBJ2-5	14	TGCAGTGCTAGGGACATCGACAGGGGGGAGACCCAGTACTTC	CSARDIDRGETQYF
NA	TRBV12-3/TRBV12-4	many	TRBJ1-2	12	TGTGCCAGCAGGAGCTTTGGGTATGGCTACACCTTC	CASRSFGYGYTF
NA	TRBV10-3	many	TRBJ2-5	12	TGTGCCATCAGTGCGACAGAAGAGACCCAGTACTTC	CAISATEETQYF
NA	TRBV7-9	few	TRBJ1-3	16	TGTGCCAGCAGCATATTAGCAGACCACTCTGGAAACACCATATATTTT	CASSILADHSGNTIYF
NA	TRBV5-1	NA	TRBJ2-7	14	TGCGCCAGCAGCTTCCGGACTGACGGCGACGAGCAGTACTTC	CASSFRTDGDEQYF
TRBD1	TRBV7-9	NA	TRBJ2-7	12	TGTGCCAGCAGCATCGGGACAGGGGGCATACACTTC	CASSIGTGGIHF
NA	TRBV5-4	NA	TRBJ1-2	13	TGTGCCAGGAGCCCTGGACTCAACTACTGCTACACCTTC	CARSPGLNYCYTF
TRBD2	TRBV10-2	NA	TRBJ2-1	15	TGCGCCAGCAGTGAGTCGTGGGGGAGGGCCAATGAGCAGTTCTTC	CASSESWGRANEQFF
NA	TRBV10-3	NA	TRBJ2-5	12	TGTGCCACCGGCCGGCACCCAGAGACCCAGTACTTC	CATGRHPETQYF
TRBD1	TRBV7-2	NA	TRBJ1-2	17	TGTGCCAGCAGCTACGACCAGTGGGGCAGGGGGAGCTATGGCTACACCTTC	CASSYDQWGRGSYGYTF
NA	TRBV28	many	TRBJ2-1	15	TGTGCCAGCAGCCTAAGAAGGAGGTATTACAATGAGCAGTTCTTC	CASSLRRRYYNEQFF
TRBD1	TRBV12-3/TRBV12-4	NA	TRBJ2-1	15	TGTGCCAGCAGTTCTCAGGGGGAAGGGCGCAGTGAGCAGTTCTTC	CASSSQGEGRSEQFF
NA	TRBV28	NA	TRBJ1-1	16	TGTGCCAGCAGCCTATTATCCGGGGGAACCTACACTGAAGCTTTCTTT	CASSLLSGGTYTEAFF
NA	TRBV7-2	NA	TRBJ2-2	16	TGTGCCAGCAGCCCAACCCGGGGGCCATACACCGGGGAGCTGTTTTTT	CASSPTRGPYTGELFF
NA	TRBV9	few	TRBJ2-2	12	TGTGCCAGCAGCGAGACCCTGGGGGAGCTGTTTTTT	CASSETLGELFF
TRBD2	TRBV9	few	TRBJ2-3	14	TGTGCCAGCCGCACGGAGCGGGGGGAAGATACGCAGTATTTT	CASRTERGEDTQYF
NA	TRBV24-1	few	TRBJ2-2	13	TGTGCCACCAGTACCGCGAACACCGGGGAGCTGTTTTTT	CATSTANTGELFF
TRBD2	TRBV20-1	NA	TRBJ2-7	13	TGCAGTGTTCCAAGACTAGCGGGGAACGAGCAGTACTTC	CSVPRLAGNEQYF
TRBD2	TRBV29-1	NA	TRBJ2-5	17	TGCAGCGTTGAAGGGGGGACTAGCGGCGAGAACTGGGAGACCCAGTACTTC	CSVEGGTSGENWETQYF
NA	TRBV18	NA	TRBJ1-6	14	TGTGCCAGCTCACCCCGGGACCGTAATTCACCCCTCCACTTT	CASSPRDRNSPLHF
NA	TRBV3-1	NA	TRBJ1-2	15	TGTGCCAGCAGCCAAGCCACCGGGGGGGCTGGTGGCTACACCTTC	CASSQATGGAGGYTF
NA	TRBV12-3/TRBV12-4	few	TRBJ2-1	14	TGTGCCAGTCTGCTTGGCGGGACCTACAATGAGCAGTTCTTC	CASLLGGTYNEQFF
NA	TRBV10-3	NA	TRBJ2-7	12	TGTGCCATCGGGGGGGACAGATTCGAGCAGTACTTC	CAIGGDRFEQYF
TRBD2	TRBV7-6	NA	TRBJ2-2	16	TGTGCCAGCAGCCGGACTAGCGGGGGGAGCACCGGGGAGCTGTTTTTT	CASSRTSGGSTGELFF
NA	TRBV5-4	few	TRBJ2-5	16	TGTGCCAGCAGCTTGGCCGGCGGCAAGTACCAAGAGACCCAGTACTTC	CASSLAGGKYQETQYF
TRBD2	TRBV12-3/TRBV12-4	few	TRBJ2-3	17	TGTGCCAGCAGTTTAGGTATACTAGCGGGGAGCACAGATACGCAGTATTTT	CASSLGILAGSTDTQYF
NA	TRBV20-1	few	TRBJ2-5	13	TGCAGTGCTAGAGGGTCCCCGCAAGAGACCCAGTACTTC	CSARGSPQETQYF
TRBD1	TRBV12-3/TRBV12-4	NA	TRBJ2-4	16	TGTGCCTGCAGTTTGGACAGGGCCTTAGCCAAAAACATTCAGTACTTC	CACSLDRALAKNIQYF
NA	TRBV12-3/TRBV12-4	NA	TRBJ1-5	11	TGTGCCAGCAGACCTAATCAGCCCCAGCATTTT	CASRPNQPQHF
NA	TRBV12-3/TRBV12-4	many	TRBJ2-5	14	TGTGCCAGCAGTTCGGGACCGACAAGAGATGGCCAGTACTTC	CASSSGPTRDGQYF
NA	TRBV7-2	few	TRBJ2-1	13	TGTGCCAGCAGCTTAGGGGGGGCGAGGGAGCAGTTCTTC	CASSLGGAREQFF
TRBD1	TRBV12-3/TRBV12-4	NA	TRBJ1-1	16	TGTGCCAGCACTAAGACAGCAGGGGGGCTGAACACTGAAGCTTTCTTT	CASTKTAGGLNTEAFF
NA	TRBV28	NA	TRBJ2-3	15	TGTGCCAGCAGCCGTCCCGGGGCCCGCACAGATACGCAGTATTTT	CASSRPGARTDTQYF
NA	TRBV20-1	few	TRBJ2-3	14	TGCAGTGCTGCAACAGGGATGAGTAAAGATACGCAGTATTTT	CSAATGMSKDTQYF